These 29 T cell receptor beta chains were all obtained from the same sample, sequenced in a study of CD8 T cells in Susac syndrome. RNA, at 0.5 to 1 ug, was reverse transcribed with random hexamers. TCRdb re-called the immunoSEQ multiplex PCR reads with MiXCR, one entry per CDR3 protein. The table lists roughly 140,000 distinct CDR3 sequences, about 95% of them singletons, with 0.13% to 0.15% in the top ten. The sequenced sample consisted of CD8+ T cells from PBMCs. These receptor sequences come from a human donor with multiple sclerosis.

The chain links TRBV27 to TRBJ2-7; D gene uncertain. From germline, CDR1 is MNHEY and CDR2 SMNVEV (reference sequence). The CDR3 runs 13 residues. The V and J ends lost 3 bases and 3 bases respectively, with 9 bases between them. The CDR3 here is CASSFRRNYEQYV. The CDR3 region has the DNA TGTGCCAGCAGTTTCAGGCGGAACTACGAGCAGTACGTC.

V is TRBV6-2 or TRBV6-3 and J is TRBJ1-2, with unresolved D. With 5 bases removed from V and 0 bases from J, the gap between germline ends came to 7 bases. The CDR3 totals 13 residues. Per the germline V gene, CDR1 is MNHEY and CDR2 is SVGEGT. The DNA for the CDR3 is TGTGCCAGCAGTCACGACTCTAACTATGGCTACACCTTC. This codes for CASSHDSNYGYTF.

The chain links TRBV9 to TRBJ2-7; 8 nucleotides agree with TRBD1. CDR3 length: 13 residues. The ends lost 3 bases at V and 7 bases at J; junction bases unmatched: 6. Germline V lookup: CDR1 SGDLS, CDR2 YYNGEE. As DNA, the CDR3 is TGTGCCAGCAGCGGGACAGGGCAGAGGGAGCAGTACTTC. Translated: CASSGTGQREQYF.

The genes are TRBV27 and TRBJ1-1; D is ambiguous. CDR3 length: 14 residues. Trimming took 2 bases from V and 1 from J, leaving 8 bases between them. CDR1 is MNHEY and CDR2 is SMNVEV in the germline V gene (reference sequence). The CDR3 loop is CASSLTRGNTEAFF. The CDR3 DNA reads TGTGCCAGCAGTTTAACGCGAGGGAACACTGAAGCTTTCTTT.

The rearrangement joins TRBV7-9 to TRBJ2-2; D call uncertain. V was cut by 5 bases and J by 5 bases, with 21 bases left in between. Germline-derived CDR1 and CDR2 are SEHNR and FQNEAQ (reference sequence). The CDR3 contains 17 residues. The CDR3 region has the DNA TGTGCCAGCAGCAATCCTACCGGAAAGCGTTCTACCGGGGAGCTGTTTTTT. Residues: CASSNPTGKRSTGELFF. Complete variable domain (other parts from reference TRBV7-9 and TRBJ2-2): DTGVSQNPRHKITKRGQNVTFRCDPISEHNRLYWYRQTLGQGPEFLTYFQNEAQLEKSRLLSDRFSAERPKGSFSTLEIQRTEQGDSAMYLCASSNPTGKRSTGELFFGEGSRLTVL.

The chain recombines TRBV5-1 with TRBJ2-2; a possible D gene is TRBD1 (5 bases). The CDR3 extends over 17 amino acids. CDR1 is SGHRS and CDR2 is YFSETQ in the germline V gene. V shed 2 bases and J shed 3 bases, with 17 bases lying between them. This CDR3 reads CASSFRGPRADTGELFF. CDR3 coding DNA: TGCGCCAGCAGCTTCAGAGGTCCCAGGGCGGACACCGGGGAGCTGTTTTTT. Supplemented by reference TRBV5-1 and TRBJ2-2, the full variable domain reads KAGVTQTPRYLIKTRGQQVTLSCSPISGHRSVSWYQQTPGQGLQFLFEYFSETQRNKGNFPGRFSGRQFSNSRSEMNVSTLELGDSALYLCASSFRGPRADTGELFFGEGSRLTVL.

This clonotype was recorded once. Written as DNA, the CDR3 is TGTGCCAGCAGCGTAGGACGACAGGGACCTTTTCAGTACTTC. This encodes CASSVGRQGPFQYF. The rearrangement links TRBV11-2 to TRBJ2-4; 7 bases agree with TRBD1. The CDR3 contains 14 residues. Germline V lookup: CDR1 SGHAT, CDR2 FQNNGV. V dropped 5 bases and J dropped 11; count of bases not matched to a gene: 12.

The chain carries TRBV7-9 and TRBJ1-2; D gene unclear. Trimming removed 5 bases from V and 12 bases from J, with 7 bases in between. The germline gives CDR1 SEHNR, CDR2 FQNEAQ (reference sequence). This CDR3 has 9 residues. The chain's CDR3 is CASSPKDTF. As DNA, the CDR3 is TGTGCCAGCAGCCCCAAGGACACCTTC. The full variable domain, its missing parts supplied by reference TRBV7-9 and TRBJ1-2, is DTGVSQNPRHKITKRGQNVTFRCDPISEHNRLYWYRQTLGQGPEFLTYFQNEAQLEKSRLLSDRFSAERPKGSFSTLEIQRTEQGDSAMYLCASSPKDTFGSGTRLTVV.

This clonotype was counted once. The V and J genes are TRBV27 and TRBJ2-7, with D unresolved. This CDR3 contains 16 residues. V was shortened by 0 bases and J by 4 bases, with 16 bases between the two germline ends. The germline gives CDR1 MNHEY, CDR2 SMNVEV (reference sequence). The CDR3 nucleotides are TGTGCCAGCAGTTTATCCTTGACAACCTTGGGTTACGAGCAGTACTTC. It yields the protein CASSLSLTTLGYEQYF.

V usage is TRBV4-2 and J usage is TRBJ2-7; D may be TRBD1 (5 bases). V was pared by 4 bases and J by 2 bases, with 15 bases between. The V gene's germline CDR1 is LGHNA and CDR2 YNFKEQ. The CDR3 sequence is 15 residues long. CDR3 protein: CASSPARAGPYEQYF. The CDR3 DNA sequence: TGTGCCAGCAGCCCCGCCAGGGCAGGGCCCTACGAGCAGTACTTC.

V and J are TRBV9 and TRBJ1-2, with a weak D call TRBD1 (5 bases). The germline V and J ends were trimmed by 4 bases and 10 bases, with 11 bases remaining between them. Germline assignment: CDR1 SGDLS and CDR2 YYNGEE. CDR3 length equals 11 residues. The CDR3 is CASSSRGVYTF. Written as DNA, the CDR3 is TGTGCCAGCAGCTCCCGAGGGGTCTACACCTTC.

The rearrangement links TRBV7-9 to TRBJ1-2; D gene unclear. This CDR3 region has 16 residues. Per germline, CDR1 SEHNR and CDR2 FQNEAQ (reference sequence). V shed 4 bases and J shed 0 bases, with 15 bases lying between them. CDR3 sequence: CASSSPGREANYGYTF. The CDR3 DNA is TGTGCCAGCAGCTCCCCGGGGAGGGAGGCTAACTATGGCTACACCTTC.

The genes are TRBV29-1 and TRBJ1-3; a weak D match, TRBD1 (6 bases). V lost 8 bases, J lost 0 bases, and 14 bases lay in between. The CDR3 consists of 14 residues. Germline-derived CDR1 and CDR2 are SQVTM and ANQGSEA. The CDR3 sequence: CSIYSTGSGNTIYF. The CDR3, as DNA: TGCAGCATCTATTCGACAGGCTCTGGAAACACCATATATTTT.

The chain recombines TRBV27 with TRBJ1-2, with D tentatively TRBD1 (6 bases). Trimming left V 0 bases short and J 2 bases short, with 10 bases between. The CDR3 has 15 amino acids. The germline V gene encodes CDR1 MNHEY and CDR2 SMNVEV (reference sequence). CDR3 in DNA: TGTGCCAGCAGTTTATCGACGACAGGCAACTATGGCTACACCTTC. It encodes CASSLSTTGNYGYTF.

This chain connects TRBV2 to TRBJ2-7; 8 bases match TRBD1. The germline V gene has CDR1 SNHLY and CDR2 FYNNEI. The trim removed 5 bases at V and 3 bases at J, leaving 3 bases unmatched. The CDR3 is 13 residues long. CDR3 in amino acids: CASSTGQVYEQYF. The DNA for the CDR3 is TGTGCCAGCAGTACGGGACAGGTCTACGAGCAGTACTTC.

The V gene is TRBV20-1, the J gene TRBJ2-3; 14 nucleotides match TRBD2. The CDR3 has 16 residues. The V and J ends lost 5 bases and 5 bases, in that order; junction bases with no gene match: 9. Germline V CDR1 and CDR2: DFQATT, SNEGSKA (reference sequence). CDR3 residues: CSAPRTSGGPGDTQYF. The CDR3 bases are TGCAGTGCTCCACGGACTAGCGGGGGGCCAGGAGATACGCAGTATTTT.

The chain uses TRBV29-1 and TRBJ2-1; 10 positions agree with TRBD2. Trimming removed 8 bases from V and 6 bases from J; junction bases left unmatched: 7. Looked up from germline, CDR1 is SQVTM and CDR2 is ANQGSEA. The CDR3 contains 13 residues. In DNA, the CDR3 is TGCAGCACGAGCGGGGGGGCCGTCAATGAGCAGTTCTTC. Protein sequence: CSTSGGAVNEQFF.

The DNA of the CDR3 is TGTGCCGCCAAGCAGACAGGGGGCCCCCGGGAGACCCAGTACTTC. It is translated as CAAKQTGGPRETQYF. The J gene is TRBJ2-5, the V gene TRBV6-5; TRBD1 agrees at 10 bases. The ends lost 11 bases at V and 5 bases at J; junction bases unmatched: 14. Per germline, CDR1 MNHEY and CDR2 SVGAGI. CDR3 length: 15 residues.

The CDR3 loop is CASSSGQGGSGYTF. CDR3 nucleotide sequence: TGTGCCAGCAGCTCGGGACAGGGTGGTTCTGGCTACACCTTC. The chain has TRBV11-2 and TRBJ1-2, with 9 bases aligning to TRBD1. Trimming removed 4 bases from V and 7 bases from J; junction bases left unmatched: 7. CDR3 size: 14 residues. Germline lookup yields CDR1 SGHAT and CDR2 FQNNGV.

This rearrangement joins TRBV28 to TRBJ2-7; the D is unclear. Trimming left V 5 bases short and J 3 bases short, with 8 bases between. CDR3 length equals 12 residues. Germline CDR1 reads MDHEN; CDR2 reads SYDVKM. The CDR3 region is CASSPQDYEQYF. DNA for the CDR3: TGTGCCAGCAGTCCCCAGGACTACGAGCAGTACTTC.

The chain combines TRBV5-4 with TRBJ2-3; TRBD1 agrees at 7 bases. This CDR3 comprises 16 residues. CDR1 is SGHNT, CDR2 YYREEE, per germline (reference sequence). Trimming took 0 bases from V and 2 from J; bases not matched to a gene: 6. CDR3 in DNA: TGTGCCAGCAGCTTGGAGCCGACAGGGACCACAGATACGCAGTATTTT. It yields the protein CASSLEPTGTTDTQYF.

The chain is built from TRBV13 and TRBJ1-6; no clear D. This CDR3 has 14 amino acids. Per the germline V gene, CDR1 is PRHDT and CDR2 is FYEKMQ (reference sequence). V was clipped by 2 bases and J by 7 bases, with 9 bases between them. The CDR3 DNA reads TGTGCCAGCAGCTTACCACGTGAGAATTCACCCCTCCACTTT. Translated: CASSLPRENSPLHF.

The V and J genes are TRBV29-1 and TRBJ1-2, with D perhaps matching TRBD1 (5 bases). The CDR3 totals 13 residues. Trimming left V 3 bases short and J 3 bases short, with 11 bases between. From germline, CDR1 is SQVTM and CDR2 ANQGSEA. This CDR3 is CSVEARGDYGYTF. For the CDR3, the DNA is TGCAGCGTTGAGGCGAGGGGAGACTATGGCTACACCTTC.

This chain uses TRBV9 with TRBJ2-1; 7 positions match TRBD2. The V gene end was trimmed by 3 bases and the J gene end by 4 bases; junction bases not matched to a gene: 7. Germline CDR1 reads SGDLS; CDR2 reads YYNGEE. The CDR3 covers 15 residues. The CDR3 spells CASSDDSGAYNEQFF. CDR3 nucleotides: TGTGCCAGCAGCGACGACAGCGGGGCTTACAATGAGCAGTTCTTC. The full variable domain, with the rest looked up from reference TRBV9 and TRBJ2-1, is DSGVTQTPKHLITATGQRVTLRCSPRSGDLSVYWYQQSLDQGLQFLIQYYNGEERAKGNILERFSAQQFPDLHSELNLSSLELGDSALYFCASSDDSGAYNEQFFGPGTRLTVL.

The chain is built from TRBV12-3 or TRBV12-4 and TRBJ1-2, with D possibly TRBD1 on 5 matching bases. CDR3 length: 12 residues. Trimming stripped 3 bases from V and 14 bases from J, with 16 bases between. The CDR3 loop reads CASSFSRALITF. CDR3 bases: TGTGCCAGCAGTTTCAGCAGGGCGCTAATTACCTTC.

The chain recombines TRBV15 with TRBJ1-6; D is ambiguous. Trimming cost V 3 bases and J 10 bases, with 10 bases left between them. Germline V CDR1 and CDR2: LNHNV, YYDKDF (reference sequence). The CDR3 covers 13 residues. The CDR3 here is CATSRRQGSPLHF. In nucleotides, the CDR3 is TGTGCCACCAGCAGGCGACAAGGATCACCCCTCCACTTT.

The chain recombines TRBV30 with TRBJ2-1, with D possibly TRBD2 on 5 matching bases. The CDR3 has 14 residues. V dropped 2 bases and J dropped 5 bases, with 13 bases sitting between them. The V gene's germline CDR1 is GTSNPN and CDR2 SVGIG (reference sequence). The CDR3 coding sequence is TGTGCCTGGAGTCCCCTCGGGGTGGACAATGAGCAGTTCTTC. Its protein product is CAWSPLGVDNEQFF.

V and J are TRBV2 and TRBJ2-7; no definite D call. The CDR3 is 13 residues long. From germline, CDR1 is SNHLY and CDR2 FYNNEI. The V end lost 1 base, the J end lost 4 bases, and 8 bases lay between the germline ends. In DNA form, the CDR3 reads TGTGCCAGCAGTGAAGGGGCTAGATACGAGCAGTACGTC. This sequence encodes CASSEGARYEQYV.

This clonotype was recorded once. The chain joins TRBV29-1 to TRBJ1-1; 7 nucleotides align to TRBD1. V gave up 6 bases and J gave up 1 base; unmatched junction bases: 11. CDR1 is SQVTM, CDR2 ANQGSEA, per germline. This CDR3 contains 15 residues. CDR3 loop: CSVAKTGFANTEAFF. Here the CDR3 DNA reads TGCAGCGTAGCAAAGACAGGGTTCGCGAACACTGAAGCTTTCTTT.